This T cell receptor (beta chain) was found in a study of early stage breast cancer tumors. Study-wide context: Of around 15 invasive breast tumors, more than nine were hormone receptor-positive, HER2-negative. Study findings and constraints: In about 90% of the 16 patients, blood comparison separated tumor from normal breast.

Germline values: CDR1 LNHDA, CDR2 SQIVND (reference sequence). This CDR3 is built from 13 residues. V lost 0 bases and J 6 bases, leaving 6 bases between the germline ends. The assay was immunoSEQ multiplex PCR, and TCRdb's table has in-frame clones only and misses some. The profile shows more than 60,000 clones, approximately 79% of them singletons. This clone was detected a few times. Its specificity is not known. The chain couples TRBV19 to TRBJ1-5; no firm D call. The sequencing input was blood. The TCR comes from a person aged 55 to 75 with breast cancer. CDR3 sequence reads: CASSIDLSQPQHF. Here the CDR3 DNA reads TGTGCCAGTAGTATAGATCTATCTCAGCCCCAGCATTTT. Full variable domain (outside the CDR3, taken from reference TRBV19 and TRBJ1-5): DGGITQSPKYLFRKEGQNVTLSCEQNLNHDAMYWYRQDPGQGLRLIYYSQIVNDFQKGDIAEGYSVSREKKESFPLTVTSAQKNPTAFYLCASSIDLSQPQHFGDGTRLSIL.